This TCR beta chain comes out of a study of T cell responses to AZD1222 COVID-19 vaccine. Study context: Pooling was applied to second doses at about 4 or about 12 weeks.

V gave up 3 bases and J gave up 4 bases; unmatched junction bases: 12. CDR1 is MNHEY, CDR2 SVGAGI, per germline. CDR3 length: 16 residues. In regard to this clone: Its specificity is unknown.

Study-level points and caveats: Two doses of AZD1222 preceded a rise in Spike-specific TCR breadth and depth. No repertoire was sampled before or during the peak T cell response, only after it. Females made up more of the donors, who were largely white British, and clonal diversity may have come out too low.

Here immunoSEQ multiplex PCR was the method, and the copy in TCRdb shows in-frame clones only, minus some. The top ten clones hold approximately 1.7% of a sample with about 100,000 clones, over 90% of them seen once. The chain couples TRBV6-5 to TRBJ2-7, with 7 positions matching TRBD2. Sequenced material: peripheral blood, taken on day 0 of AZD1222 vaccination. The TCR originated in an adult in good health. CDR3 loop: CASSYIGGSLRYEQYF. The CDR3, as DNA: TGTGCCAGCAGTTATATCGGCGGGAGTCTACGGTACGAGCAGTACTTC.